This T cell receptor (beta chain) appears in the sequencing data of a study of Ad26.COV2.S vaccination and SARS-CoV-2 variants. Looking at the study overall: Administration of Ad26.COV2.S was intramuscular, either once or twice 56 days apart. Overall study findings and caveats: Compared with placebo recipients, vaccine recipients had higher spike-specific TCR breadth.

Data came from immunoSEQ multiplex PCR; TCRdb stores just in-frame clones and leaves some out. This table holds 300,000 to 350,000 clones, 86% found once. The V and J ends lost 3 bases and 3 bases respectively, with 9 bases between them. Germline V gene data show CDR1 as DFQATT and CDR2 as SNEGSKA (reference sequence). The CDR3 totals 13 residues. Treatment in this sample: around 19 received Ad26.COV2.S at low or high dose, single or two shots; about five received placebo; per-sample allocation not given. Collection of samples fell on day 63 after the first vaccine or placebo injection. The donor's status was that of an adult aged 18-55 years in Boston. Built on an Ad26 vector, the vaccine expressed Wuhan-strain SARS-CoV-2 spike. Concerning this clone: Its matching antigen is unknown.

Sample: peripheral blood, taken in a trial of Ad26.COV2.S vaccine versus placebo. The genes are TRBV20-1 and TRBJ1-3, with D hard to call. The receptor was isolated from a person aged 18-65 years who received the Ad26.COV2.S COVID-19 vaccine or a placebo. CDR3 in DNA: TGCAGTGCTAGTGAGGAATTTGGAAACACCATATATTTT. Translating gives CSASEEFGNTIYF.